This TCR beta chain was sequenced during a study of T cell responses to AZD1222 COVID-19 vaccine. Details on this clone: The antigen remains undetermined.

Study conclusions and caveats: Spike-specific TCR breadth and depth grew following two AZD1222 doses. Donor demographics were predominantly white British with a female majority; clonal diversity may be underestimated. CD4 TCRs covered the whole spike, strongest at regions 160-218 and 743-854. Nearly half of spike-specific TCRs reportedly target variant regions that are unmutated in the B.1.351 and B.1.1.7 variants.

Germline V CDR1 and CDR2: LNHDA, SQIVND (reference sequence). The CDR3 has 14 residues. The V gene lost 2 bases and the J gene lost 8 bases, with 15 bases spanning the gap. The assay was immunoSEQ multiplex PCR, and TCRdb's table has in-frame clones only and misses some. The profile shows around 99,000 clones, approximately 91% of them singletons. This TCR was recovered from an adult in good health. The sequencing used peripheral blood, collected on day 0 of AZD1222 vaccination. The chain recombines TRBV19 with TRBJ1-2; D is perhaps TRBD1 (6 bases). The CDR3 DNA reads TGTGCCAGTAGTATAACGGGCAGGGGTAGGGGCTACACCTTC. Amino acid sequence: CASSITGRGRGYTF.